These 31 T cell receptor beta chains were all obtained from the same sample, sequenced in a study of OX40 agonist ivuxolimab in advanced cancers. The assay was immunoSEQ multiplex PCR, and TCRdb's table has in-frame clones only and misses some. This table has about 76,000 clones, 70% to 90% appearing once. The specimen was CD4+ or CD8+ T cells sorted from blood, collected in a trial of the OX40 agonist ivuxolimab. These receptors all come from an adult with an advanced solid tumor such as melanoma, head and neck, liver or kidney cancer.

The chain has TRBV10-3 and TRBJ2-3; 11 positions match TRBD2. The CDR3 is 14 residues long. The V gene end was trimmed by 4 bases and the J gene end by 4 bases; junction bases not matched to a gene: 1. Germline V gene data show CDR1 as ENHRY and CDR2 as SYGVKD. CDR3 nucleotide sequence: TGTGCCATCAGTGGGACTAGCGGGTCAGATACGCAGTATTTT. It codes for CAISGTSGSDTQYF.

The chain has TRBV6-1 and TRBJ2-7; D not resolved. Germline V gene lookup returns CDR1 MNHNS and CDR2 SASEGT. V was pared by 2 bases and J by 3 bases, with 2 bases between. The CDR3 is 11 residues long. The chain's CDR3 is CASSEIYEQYF. The CDR3 bases are TGTGCCAGCAGTGAAATCTACGAGCAGTACTTC.

The chain is built from TRBV5-1 and TRBJ2-7; 10 nucleotides line up with TRBD1. This CDR3 comprises 15 residues. Germline V CDR1 and CDR2: SGHRS, YFSETQ. V dropped 3 bases and J dropped 1; count of bases not matched to a gene: 4. CDR3 sequence: CASSSGQGYSYEQYF. The CDR3 DNA reads TGCGCCAGCAGCTCGGGACAGGGGTATTCCTACGAGCAGTACTTC.

The chain joins TRBV28 to TRBJ2-7, with unresolved D. Trimming shortened V by 7 bases and J by 7 bases, and 14 bases separated the two germline ends. CDR3 length equals 12 residues. Germline-derived CDR1 and CDR2 are MDHEN and SYDVKM. The CDR3: CASKQELGEQYF. CDR3 in DNA: TGTGCCAGCAAGCAGGAGCTCGGGGAGCAGTACTTC.

V is TRBV15 and J is TRBJ2-5; possibly TRBD1 for D (6 bases). The CDR3 runs to 13 residues. Trimming stripped 5 bases from V and 4 bases from J, with 11 bases between. Germline-derived CDR1 and CDR2 are LNHNV and YYDKDF (reference sequence). The CDR3 DNA sequence: TGTGCCACCAGCTACAGGGTAGCAGAGACCCAGTACTTC. Amino acid sequence: CATSYRVAETQYF.

This sequence joins TRBV4-2 and TRBJ1-5; D is ambiguous. The CDR3 consists of 13 residues. CDR1 and CDR2 from the germline V gene are LGHNA and YNFKEQ. V was clipped by 0 bases and J by 5 bases, with 5 bases between them. The CDR3 DNA reads as TGTGCCAGCAGCCAAGATCTGGATCAGCCCCAGCATTTT. Encoded protein: CASSQDLDQPQHF.

The chain couples TRBV29-1 to TRBJ2-7; 7 nucleotides line up with TRBD1. Germline V gene data show CDR1 as SQVTM and CDR2 as ANQGSEA. CDR3 length: 14 residues. Trimming at V came to 4 bases and at J to 0 bases, leaving 6 bases not matched to a gene. The CDR3 loop is CSVVDRASSYEQYF. In DNA, the CDR3 is TGCAGCGTTGTTGACAGGGCCAGCTCCTACGAGCAGTACTTC.

The chain links TRBV7-2 to TRBJ2-5; D gene unclear. This CDR3 is built from 11 residues. Trimming stripped 2 bases from V and 3 bases from J, with 1 base between. Germline V gene sequence: CDR1 SGHTA, CDR2 FQGNSA. The CDR3 here is CASSLKETQYF. The CDR3 DNA follows: TGTGCCAGCAGCTTAAAAGAGACCCAGTACTTC.

This rearrangement joins TRBV9 to TRBJ2-1; the match to TRBD2 covers 16 bases. The germline V gene encodes CDR1 SGDLS and CDR2 YYNGEE. The CDR3 covers 16 residues. With V trimmed by 2 bases and J by 10 bases, 6 bases remained unmatched. The CDR3 DNA is TGTGCCAGCAGCGTGGGACTAGCGGGAGGGTCAGGCGAGCAGTTCTTC. This translates into CASSVGLAGGSGEQFF.

The chain couples TRBV27 to TRBJ2-1; 12 bases are a match to TRBD2. Germline values: CDR1 MNHEY, CDR2 SMNVEV (reference sequence). The CDR3 runs to 17 residues. V shed 6 bases and J 5 bases; nucleotides not matched to a gene: 11. Written as DNA, the CDR3 is TGTGCCAGCAGGGGGAGACTAGCGGGAGATCGGGACAATGAGCAGTTCTTC. Translating gives CASRGRLAGDRDNEQFF.

In this sample, this clone is medium-sized. The chain employs TRBV29-1 and TRBJ2-3, with a tentative D call TRBD2 (5 bases). Germline lookup yields CDR1 SQVTM and CDR2 ANQGSEA. The CDR3 has 13 residues. V was clipped by 7 bases and J by 2 bases, with 13 bases between them. The CDR3 is CSGTGLYTDTQYF. In nucleotides, the CDR3 is TGCAGCGGGACCGGACTCTACACAGATACGCAGTATTTT.

The rearrangement links TRBV4-1 to TRBJ2-6; D may be TRBD1 (5 bases). The germline V and J ends were trimmed by 4 bases and 0 bases, with 16 bases remaining between them. CDR3 length: 18 residues. Germline values: CDR1 MGHRA, CDR2 YSYEKL. CDR3 residues: CASSRKGVETSGANVLTF. DNA for the CDR3: TGCGCCAGCAGCCGAAAAGGGGTCGAGACCTCTGGGGCCAACGTCCTGACTTTC.

V gene TRBV6-5 combines with J gene TRBJ2-3; D remains ambiguous. The ends were cut back, 5 bases at V and 3 bases at J, with 9 bases in the middle. CDR1 is MNHEY, CDR2 SVGAGI, per germline. The CDR3 runs to 13 residues. The CDR3 DNA reads as TGTGCCAGCAGTCAACCGGGTACAGATACGCAGTATTTT. It is translated as CASSQPGTDTQYF.

This clone was recorded only once. One junction end does not reproduce the germline sequence, and a read error may be involved. The rearrangement uses TRBV5-1 and TRBJ2-7, with TRBD1 matching 9 bases. Per the germline V gene, CDR1 is SGHRS and CDR2 is YFSETQ. The CDR3 contains 16 residues. The CDR3 nucleotides read TGCGTCAGCAGCTCTTCCGGGACAGGGTCCTCCTACGAGCAGTACTTC. Amino acid sequence: CVSSSSGTGSSYEQYF. The variable domain in full, completed from reference TRBV5-1 and TRBJ2-7, reads KAGVTQTPRYLIKTRGQQVTLSCSPISGHRSVSWYQQTPGQGLQFLFEYFSETQRNKGNFPGRFSGRQFSNSRSEMNVSTLELGDSALYLCVSSSSGTGSSYEQYFGPGTRLTVT.

The chain links TRBV5-8 to TRBJ1-5, with D uncertain. Looked up from germline, CDR1 is SGHTS and CDR2 is YDEGEE. The CDR3 contains 16 residues. The V end lost 0 bases, the J end lost 2 bases, and 12 bases lay between the germline ends. Here the CDR3 DNA reads TGTGCCAGCAGCTTGGGGCAGCCGATCGGCAATCAGCCCCAGCATTTT. It translates to CASSLGQPIGNQPQHF.

The chain combines TRBV5-4 with TRBJ2-5; D might be TRBD1 or TRBD2, each matching 5 bases. Germline CDR1 reads SGHNT; CDR2 reads YYREEE (reference sequence). CDR3 length equals 16 residues. V gave up 3 bases and J gave up 4 bases, with 19 bases separating them. The CDR3 DNA reads as TGTGCCAGCAGCTCTTTAGGGAGAGGGGCGGCAGAGACCCAGTACTTC. Translation gives CASSSLGRGAAETQYF.

This clone is labeled as medium-sized. The chain carries TRBV19 and TRBJ1-5; D is ambiguous. This CDR3 has 15 residues. The V and J ends lost 3 bases and 4 bases respectively, with 13 bases between them. Per the germline V gene, CDR1 is LNHDA and CDR2 is SQIVND (reference sequence). The CDR3 reads CASSIPGRINQPQHF. CDR3 DNA sequence: TGTGCCAGTAGTATCCCCGGACGGATAAATCAGCCCCAGCATTTT.

In this sample, this clone turned up a few times. The V call is TRBV7-2, the J call TRBJ2-7; a possible D gene is TRBD1 (5 bases). Between the trimmed V and J ends, which lost 5 bases and 3 bases, there was a span of 14 bases. Germline loops: CDR1 SGHTA, CDR2 FQGNSA. This CDR3 is built from 14 residues. This CDR3 reads CASSLRATGYEQYF. CDR3 in DNA: TGTGCCAGCAGCCTCAGGGCAACCGGCTACGAGCAGTACTTC.

The chain has TRBV4-1 and TRBJ2-7, with TRBD2 as a possible D gene (6 bases). The length of the CDR3 is 16 residues. Germline CDR1 MGHRA, CDR2 YSYEKL. Between the trimmed V and J ends, which lost 1 base and 3 bases, there was a span of 16 bases. CDR3 amino acids: CASSQAPGARLYEQYF. CDR3 DNA: TGCGCCAGCAGCCAAGCCCCGGGAGCAAGGCTCTACGAGCAGTACTTC.

CDR3 region: CASSLGGWEQYF. As DNA, the CDR3 is TGCGCCAGCAGCTTGGGGGGTTGGGAGCAGTACTTC. The chain employs TRBV5-1 and TRBJ2-7; D gene ambiguous. Trimming took off 0 bases at V and 7 bases at J, with 8 bases between the two ends. The CDR3 sequence is 12 residues long. Germline CDR1 is SGHRS and CDR2 is YFSETQ. Full variable domain (rest looked up from reference TRBV5-1 and TRBJ2-7): KAGVTQTPRYLIKTRGQQVTLSCSPISGHRSVSWYQQTPGQGLQFLFEYFSETQRNKGNFPGRFSGRQFSNSRSEMNVSTLELGDSALYLCASSLGGWEQYFGPGTRLTVT.

This chain joins TRBV28 and TRBJ1-4; D is possibly TRBD1 (5 bases). The CDR3 has 15 residues. The V gene lost 1 base and the J gene lost 6 bases, with 12 bases spanning the gap. Germline V gives CDR1 MDHEN, CDR2 SYDVKM. The CDR3: CASSLFGAGDEKLFF. CDR3 in DNA: TGTGCCAGCAGTTTATTCGGGGCCGGGGATGAAAAACTGTTTTTT.

This clone has just one count. The chain carries TRBV4-2 and TRBJ2-2; unclear D gene. V was shortened by 1 base and J by 6 bases, with 3 bases between the two germline ends. This CDR3 region has 12 residues. CDR1 and CDR2 (germline): LGHNA, YNFKEQ. The chain's CDR3 is CASSQVAGELFF. CDR3 DNA: TGTGCCAGCAGCCAAGTTGCCGGGGAGCTGTTTTTT.

This clone has just one count. This sequence joins TRBV18 and TRBJ1-1, with D unresolved. Germline CDR1 reads KGHSH; CDR2 reads LQKENI. Trimming pared 3 bases from V and 1 base from J, leaving 9 bases between. This CDR3 is built from 14 residues. Here the CDR3 reads CASSPSQRNTEAFF. In DNA form, the CDR3 reads TGTGCCAGCTCACCCTCACAACGGAACACTGAAGCTTTCTTT. The variable domain in full, with the rest retrieved from reference TRBV18 and TRBJ1-1, is NAGVMQNPRHLVRRRGQEARLRCSPMKGHSHVYWYRQLPEEGLKFMVYLQKENIIDESGMPKERFSAEFPKEGPSILRIQQVVRGDSAAYFCASSPSQRNTEAFFGQGTRLTVV.

The chain joins TRBV5-1 to TRBJ1-4; D may be TRBD1 (5 bases). The CDR3 has 15 residues. Germline V CDR1 and CDR2: SGHRS, YFSETQ. V was pared by 5 bases and J by 3 bases, with 14 bases between. CDR3 in amino acids: CASRGEGSANEKLFF. The CDR3 nucleotides are TGCGCCAGCAGAGGGGAGGGATCGGCTAATGAAAAACTGTTTTTT.

The chain links TRBV28 to TRBJ1-1; a weak D match, TRBD1 (6 bases). The CDR3 has 15 residues. The V gene lost 6 bases and the J gene lost 2 bases, with 16 bases spanning the gap. The germline V gene has CDR1 MDHEN and CDR2 SYDVKM. The CDR3 coding sequence is TGTGCCAGCAGCCCGAGGGGGACAACTAACACTGAAGCTTTCTTT. Translated, it gives CASSPRGTTNTEAFF.

The chain combines TRBV5-4 with TRBJ2-7; 9 nucleotides line up with TRBD1. This CDR3 comprises 15 residues. Germline assignment: CDR1 SGHNT and CDR2 YYREEE (reference sequence). V dropped 1 base and J dropped 2; count of bases not matched to a gene: 4. CDR3 sequence (DNA): TGTGCCAGCAGCTTGCCGGGACAGGGCACCTACGAGCAGTACTTC. This encodes CASSLPGQGTYEQYF. The full variable domain, with the rest looked up from reference TRBV5-4 and TRBJ2-7, is ETGVTQSPTHLIKTRGQQVTLRCSSQSGHNTVSWYQQALGQGPQFIFQYYREEENGRGNFPPRFSGLQFPNYSSELNVNALELDDSALYLCASSLPGQGTYEQYFGPGTRLTVT.

The V call is TRBV7-9, the J call TRBJ2-3; D may be TRBD1 (5 bases). This CDR3 contains 13 residues. V lost 4 bases and J lost 2, with 7 bases in between. The V gene's germline CDR1 is SEHNR and CDR2 FQNEAQ (reference sequence). In DNA, the CDR3 is TGTGCCAGCAGCTCACAGGTCACAGATACGCAGTATTTT. This encodes CASSSQVTDTQYF. The full variable domain, rest sourced from reference TRBV7-9 and TRBJ2-3, is DTGVSQNPRHKITKRGQNVTFRCDPISEHNRLYWYRQTLGQGPEFLTYFQNEAQLEKSRLLSDRFSAERPKGSFSTLEIQRTEQGDSAMYLCASSSQVTDTQYFGPGTRLTVL.

CDR3 protein: CASSLYGRAYYEQYF. The CDR3 DNA reads TGTGCCAGCAGCTTGTACGGGAGGGCCTACTACGAGCAGTACTTC. The chain recombines TRBV5-6 with TRBJ2-7; 8 bases line up with TRBD2. Per the germline V gene, CDR1 is SGHDT and CDR2 is YYEEEE. J lost 3 bases, V lost 1 base, and 6 bases had no gene match. This CDR3 has 15 amino acids.

J is TRBJ1-1 and V is TRBV2; D unclear. Germline lookup yields CDR1 SNHLY and CDR2 FYNNEI. The germline V and J ends were trimmed by 5 bases and 2 bases, with 6 bases remaining between them. This CDR3 region has 12 residues. The CDR3 spells CASSYLNTEAFF. CDR3 nucleotide sequence: TGTGCCAGCAGTTATCTTAACACTGAAGCTTTCTTT.

This clone was counted a single time. The chain employs TRBV4-2 and TRBJ2-5; 8 bases map to TRBD1. This CDR3 has 19 residues. CDR1 and CDR2 (germline): LGHNA, YNFKEQ. V trimming: 3 bases; J trimming: 3 bases; junction bases outside the gene matches: 18. CDR3 amino acids: CASSQGLVGPGGGEETQYF. The CDR3 nucleotides are TGTGCCAGCAGCCAGGGCTTGGTTGGCCCAGGGGGCGGGGAAGAGACCCAGTACTTC.

The chain joins TRBV5-1 to TRBJ2-3, with a possible D match to TRBD1 (6 bases). The CDR3 is 15 amino acids. V lost 3 bases to trimming and J lost 2 bases, with 13 bases between them. The germline V gene encodes CDR1 SGHRS and CDR2 YFSETQ. The chain's CDR3 is CASSSLGQNTDTQYF. The CDR3 coding sequence is TGCGCCAGCAGCTCCCTGGGACAAAACACAGATACGCAGTATTTT.